Listed here are 5 T cell receptor beta chains from one sample, sequenced in a study of blood T cell repertoires in COVID-19. Only in-frame clones appear in the TCRdb table, and some are missing; sequencing was by immunoSEQ multiplex PCR. The sample includes 95,000 to 150,000 clones, 79% seen only once; the top ten take about 39%. Sequencing used peripheral blood. These TCRs come from a man in his forties or fifties with active or convalescent COVID-19.

CDR3 bases: TGTGCCAGCAGCCCCCGACTAGCGTTCTCCGGGGAGCTGTTTTTT. Protein product: CASSPRLAFSGELFF. J is TRBJ2-2 and V is TRBV9; 8 bases agree with TRBD2. V trimming: 4 bases; J trimming: 6 bases; junction bases outside the gene matches: 8. This CDR3 is built from 15 residues. Germline V gene lookup returns CDR1 SGDLS and CDR2 YYNGEE. The variable domain in full, completed from reference TRBV9 and TRBJ2-2, reads DSGVTQTPKHLITATGQRVTLRCSPRSGDLSVYWYQQSLDQGLQFLIQYYNGEERAKGNILERFSAQQFPDLHSELNLSSLELGDSALYFCASSPRLAFSGELFFGEGSRLTVL.

The J gene is TRBJ2-7, the V gene TRBV3-1 (or the pseudogene TRBV3-2); 7 nucleotides match TRBD1. This CDR3 region has 14 residues. Trimming took 3 bases from V and 6 from J; bases not matched to a gene: 8. From germline, CDR1 is LGHDT and CDR2 YNNKEL (reference sequence). The CDR3 region has the DNA TGTGCCAGCAGCCAGACGACAGGGTTGGGCGAGCAGTACTTC. Its protein product is CASSQTTGLGEQYF.

This clone was observed once. As DNA, the CDR3 is TGTGCCAGCAGTGAGGCCGGGTACGAGCAGTACTTC. This gives the protein CASSEAGYEQYF. This sequence joins TRBV2 and TRBJ2-7; no firm D call. With 3 bases removed from V and 4 bases from J, the gap between germline ends came to 7 bases. This CDR3 comprises 12 residues. CDR1 is SNHLY, CDR2 FYNNEI, per germline.

The chain couples TRBV3-1 (or the pseudogene TRBV3-2) to TRBJ1-2; TRBD1 might be the D (6 bases). Looked up from germline, CDR1 is LGHDT and CDR2 is YNNKEL (reference sequence). Trimming removed 2 bases at V and 8 bases at J, with 9 bases between. This CDR3 contains 12 residues. CDR3 bases: TGTGCCAGCAGCCAAACAGGGTCAGGCTACACCTTC. This gives the protein CASSQTGSGYTF.

This clone was counted between two and nine times. The chain uses TRBV19 and TRBJ1-3; 9 bases map to TRBD1. Unmatched junction bases numbered 9, after V lost 6 bases and J lost 3 bases. The CDR3 runs to 16 residues. The germline CDR1 and CDR2 sequences are LNHDA and SQIVND (reference sequence). DNA of the CDR3: TGTGCCAGTAGGCCCTCGGGACAGGGTATTGGAAACACCATATATTTT. It specifies CASRPSGQGIGNTIYF. Full variable domain (missing parts from reference TRBV19 and TRBJ1-3): DGGITQSPKYLFRKEGQNVTLSCEQNLNHDAMYWYRQDPGQGLRLIYYSQIVNDFQKGDIAEGYSVSREKKESFPLTVTSAQKNPTAFYLCASRPSGQGIGNTIYFGEGSWLTVV.